This T cell receptor (beta chain) appears in the sequencing data of a study of Graves' ophthalmopathy and Graves' hyperthyroidism. Study-wide results and limits: Ophthalmopathy could be told apart from stable hyperthyroidism by a 13-signature model (under 90% sensitivity, 80% to 84% specificity).

This clonotype was recorded many times. What it binds is unknown. Amplified TCR beta CDR3 regions were obtained using RNA transcripts as template. After a first-round RT-PCR with HTBI primers, a second-round multiplex PCR was run. TCRdb independently ran MiXCR on the multiplex PCR reads; one entry per CDR3 protein. The table has roughly 220,000 distinct CDR3 sequences, about 46% seen once. This CDR3 region has 14 residues. Trimming left V 3 bases short and J 5 bases short, with 13 bases between. Germline loops: CDR1 ENHRY, CDR2 SYGVKD. Each donor who had ophthalmopathy showed moderate-to-severe activity, a CAS of ≥3, a NOSPECS of ≥4, and a duration under 3 months. Researchers turned away patients with other autoimmune diseases, uncontrolled infections, pregnancy or lactation. Clinical symptoms, serum thyroxine, TRAb, thyroid ultrasound and orbital computed tomography were relied on for diagnosis.

The rearrangement links TRBV10-3 to TRBJ2-5; D is unresolved. This receptor was taken from an adult man with Graves' ophthalmopathy. Material: peripheral blood. DNA for the CDR3: TGTGCCATCAGTGATAGGGTTGATCGCGAGACCCAGTACTTC. Translated, it gives CAISDRVDRETQYF.